This T cell receptor (beta chain) was documented in a study of spatial heterogeneity in lung cancer. This clonotype was detected only a few times. Its cognate antigen is unknown. Study-wide findings and caveats: Blood carried ubiquitous expanded tumor TCRs more at resection than follow-up.

Sample time point: sample taken at primary tumor resection. The ends were cut back, 4 bases at V and 6 bases at J, with 8 bases in the middle. The CDR3 extends over 12 amino acids. In germline, CDR1 is KGHDR, CDR2 SFDVKD. The study tagged each TCR cDNA molecule with a unique molecular identifier. TCRdb re-called the 5' RACE reads through MiXCR, storing one row per CDR3 protein. The sample gives over 50,000 distinct CDR3 sequences, under 7.5% of which show up once; roughly 15% is in the top ten. V is TRBV24-1 and J is TRBJ1-2, with D unclear. This TCR derives from a female donor with early-stage non-small cell lung cancer. The sample here was PBMCs, taken at surgery. The CDR3 sequence is CATSEARDGYTF. The CDR3 DNA reads TGTGCCACCAGTGAAGCGAGGGATGGCTACACCTTC.